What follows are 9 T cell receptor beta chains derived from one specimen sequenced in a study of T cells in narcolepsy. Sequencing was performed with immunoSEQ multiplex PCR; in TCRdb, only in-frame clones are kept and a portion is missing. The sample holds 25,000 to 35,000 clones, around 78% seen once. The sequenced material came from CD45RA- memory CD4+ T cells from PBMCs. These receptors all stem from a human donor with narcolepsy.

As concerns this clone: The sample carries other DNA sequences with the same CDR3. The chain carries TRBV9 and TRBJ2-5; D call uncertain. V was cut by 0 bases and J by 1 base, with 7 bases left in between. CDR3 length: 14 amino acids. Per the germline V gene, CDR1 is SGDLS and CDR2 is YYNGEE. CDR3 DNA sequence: TGTGCCAGCAGCGTAGAGGCAGGCCAAGAGACCCAGTACTTC. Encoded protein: CASSVEAGQETQYF. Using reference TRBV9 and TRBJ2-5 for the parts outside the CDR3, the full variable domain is DSGVTQTPKHLITATGQRVTLRCSPRSGDLSVYWYQQSLDQGLQFLIQYYNGEERAKGNILERFSAQQFPDLHSELNLSSLELGDSALYFCASSVEAGQETQYFGPGTRLLVL.

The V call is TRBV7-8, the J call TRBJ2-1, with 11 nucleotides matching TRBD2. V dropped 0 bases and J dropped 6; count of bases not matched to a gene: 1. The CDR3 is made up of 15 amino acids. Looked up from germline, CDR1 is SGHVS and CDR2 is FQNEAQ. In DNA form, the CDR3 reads TGTGCCAGCAGCTTAGCAGGGACTAGCGGCAATGAGCAGTTCTTC. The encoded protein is CASSLAGTSGNEQFF.

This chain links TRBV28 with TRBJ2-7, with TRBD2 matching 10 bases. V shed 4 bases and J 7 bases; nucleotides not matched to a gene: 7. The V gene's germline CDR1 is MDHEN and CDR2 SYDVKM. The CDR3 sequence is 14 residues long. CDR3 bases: TGTGCCAGCAGTTGGAGCGGGAGGGCGAGGGAGCAGTACTTC. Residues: CASSWSGRAREQYF.

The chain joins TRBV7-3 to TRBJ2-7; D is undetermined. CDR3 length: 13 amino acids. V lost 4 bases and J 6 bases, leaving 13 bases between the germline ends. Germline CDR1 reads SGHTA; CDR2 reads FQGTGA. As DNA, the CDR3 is TGTGCCAGCAGCTCCAGACCTTCGGGCGAGCAGTACTTC. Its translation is CASSSRPSGEQYF.

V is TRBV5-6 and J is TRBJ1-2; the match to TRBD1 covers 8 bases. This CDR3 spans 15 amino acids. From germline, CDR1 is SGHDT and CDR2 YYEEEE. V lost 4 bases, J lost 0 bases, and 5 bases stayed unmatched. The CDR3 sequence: CASSPAGGSNYGYTF. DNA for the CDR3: TGTGCCAGCAGCCCCGCAGGGGGCTCTAACTATGGCTACACCTTC.

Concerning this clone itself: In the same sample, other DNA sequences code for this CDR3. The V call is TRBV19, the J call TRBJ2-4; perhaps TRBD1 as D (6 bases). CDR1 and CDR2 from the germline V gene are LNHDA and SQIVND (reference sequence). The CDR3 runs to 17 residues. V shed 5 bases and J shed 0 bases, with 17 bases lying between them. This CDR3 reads CASSLLGARGAKNIQYF. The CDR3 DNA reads TGTGCCAGTAGTCTTTTAGGGGCCAGGGGAGCCAAAAACATTCAGTACTTC.

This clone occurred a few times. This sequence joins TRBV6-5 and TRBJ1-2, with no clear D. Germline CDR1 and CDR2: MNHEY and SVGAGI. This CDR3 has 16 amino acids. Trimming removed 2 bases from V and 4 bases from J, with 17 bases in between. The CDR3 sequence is CASSYDLPGRSYGYTF. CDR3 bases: TGTGCCAGCAGTTACGACCTACCCGGGAGAAGCTATGGCTACACCTTC.

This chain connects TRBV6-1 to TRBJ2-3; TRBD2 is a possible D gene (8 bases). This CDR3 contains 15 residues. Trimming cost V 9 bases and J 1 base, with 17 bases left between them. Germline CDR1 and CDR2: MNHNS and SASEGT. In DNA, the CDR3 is TGTGCCAGTGGGGGACTAGGGGGCGGCACAGATACGCAGTATTTT. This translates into CASGGLGGGTDTQYF.

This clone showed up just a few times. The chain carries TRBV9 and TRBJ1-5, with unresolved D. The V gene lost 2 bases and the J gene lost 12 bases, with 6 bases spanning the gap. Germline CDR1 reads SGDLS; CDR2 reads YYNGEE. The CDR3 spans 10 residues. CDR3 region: CASSVLYQHF. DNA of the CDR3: TGTGCCAGCAGCGTCCTCTACCAGCATTTT.